These 3 T cell receptor beta chains were all obtained from the same sample, sequenced in a study of T cell changes during pregnancy in multiple sclerosis. Measured with immunoSEQ multiplex PCR; TCRdb has only the in-frame clones, and not every one. In the table there are about 80,000 clones, just over 90% of which are singletons. This material consisted of peripheral blood, taken before pregnancy. Receptor source: a female donor with multiple sclerosis, enrolled in a pregnancy study.

The rearrangement links TRBV9 to TRBJ2-1; 15 bases align to TRBD2. Looked up from germline, CDR1 is SGDLS and CDR2 is YYNGEE. V trimming: 3 bases; J trimming: 7 bases; junction bases outside the gene matches: 5. The CDR3 extends over 16 amino acids. The CDR3 DNA reads TGTGCCAGCAGCGGGACTAGCGGGGGGGCCAGGAATGAGCAGTTCTTC. Encoded protein: CASSGTSGGARNEQFF.

V gene TRBV18 combines with J gene TRBJ1-4; TRBD1 might be the D (5 bases). V lost 3 bases and J lost 8, with 19 bases in between. This CDR3 contains 16 residues. Germline V gene sequence: CDR1 KGHSH, CDR2 LQKENI. CDR3 nucleotides: TGTGCCAGCTCACCCCCTCCGGGGGAGCGATCCGAAAAACTGTTTTTT. It yields the protein CASSPPPGERSEKLFF.

This chain connects TRBV4-2 to TRBJ2-1; D call uncertain. Trimming cost V 0 bases and J 7 bases, with 4 bases left between them. Per the germline V gene, CDR1 is LGHNA and CDR2 is YNFKEQ. The CDR3 contains 12 residues. The CDR3 nucleotides read TGTGCCAGCAGCCAAGACTTAAATGAGCAGTTCTTC. Protein: CASSQDLNEQFF.